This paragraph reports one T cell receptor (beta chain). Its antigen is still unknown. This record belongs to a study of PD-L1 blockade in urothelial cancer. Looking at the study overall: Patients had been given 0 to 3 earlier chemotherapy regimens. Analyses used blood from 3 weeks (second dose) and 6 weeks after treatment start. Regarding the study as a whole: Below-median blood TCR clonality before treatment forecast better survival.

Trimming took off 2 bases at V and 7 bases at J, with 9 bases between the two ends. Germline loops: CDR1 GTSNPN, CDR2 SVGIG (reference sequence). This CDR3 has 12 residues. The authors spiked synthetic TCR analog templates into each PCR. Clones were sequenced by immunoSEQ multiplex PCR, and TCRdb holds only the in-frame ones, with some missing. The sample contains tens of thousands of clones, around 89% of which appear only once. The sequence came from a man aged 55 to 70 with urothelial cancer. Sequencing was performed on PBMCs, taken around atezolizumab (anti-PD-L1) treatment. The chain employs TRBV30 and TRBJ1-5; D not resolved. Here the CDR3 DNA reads TGTGCCTGGAGTCCTAGTGGGCAGCCCCAGCATTTT. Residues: CAWSPSGQPQHF.